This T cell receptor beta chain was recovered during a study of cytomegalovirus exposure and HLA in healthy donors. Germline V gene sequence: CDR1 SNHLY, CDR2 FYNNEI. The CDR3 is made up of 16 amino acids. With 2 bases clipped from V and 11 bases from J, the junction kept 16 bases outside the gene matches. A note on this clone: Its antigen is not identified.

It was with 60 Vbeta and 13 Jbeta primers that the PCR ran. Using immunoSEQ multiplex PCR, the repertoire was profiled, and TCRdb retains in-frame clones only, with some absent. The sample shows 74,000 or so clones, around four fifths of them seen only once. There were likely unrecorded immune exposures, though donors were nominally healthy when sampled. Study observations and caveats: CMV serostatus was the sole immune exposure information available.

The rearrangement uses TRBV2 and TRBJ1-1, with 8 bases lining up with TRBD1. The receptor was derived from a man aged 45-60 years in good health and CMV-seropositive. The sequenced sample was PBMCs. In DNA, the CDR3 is TGTGCCAGCAGTGAATCAGGACAGGGCGCGGTCCGGGGGGCTTTCTTT. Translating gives CASSESGQGAVRGAFF.